Included here is one T cell receptor (beta chain) sequence, with context. Its antigen is still unknown. These data originate in a study of cytomegalovirus exposure and HLA in healthy donors. Study at large: Among about 179 million T cells, an earlier analysis found roughly 100 million unique TCR beta sequences. Study results and limitations: Overall, approximately 150 TCR beta chains were annotated as cytomegalovirus-associated. The presence/absence work took it that sequencing depth was about the same across donors.

Amplification used 60 Vbeta primers and 13 Jbeta primers. Assay: immunoSEQ multiplex PCR; the TCRdb copy retains only in-frame clones and omits some. This table has under 250,000 clones, approximately 82% appearing once. Each donor's status was that of a healthy bone marrow donor. The sequencing input was PBMCs. The sequence was collected from a man aged 18 to 30 in good health and CMV-seronegative.

The CDR3 coding sequence is TGTGCCAGCAGGGATACCGGGACTAGCGGGAGCACAGATACGCAGTATTTT. Translation: CASRDTGTSGSTDTQYF. The chain employs TRBV28 and TRBJ2-3, with 12 bases matching TRBD2. Germline CDR1 reads MDHEN; CDR2 reads SYDVKM. The CDR3 consists of 17 residues. Trimming took 6 bases from V and 0 from J; bases not matched to a gene: 7.